This T cell receptor (beta chain) was obtained from a study of blood T cells in healthy people across ages. This clonotype was seen a handful of times. Trimming took off 5 bases at V and 0 bases at J, with 17 bases between the two ends. Per germline, CDR1 MNHNS and CDR2 SASEGT. The CDR3 length is 17 residues. A J-beta primer mix and a sample-barcoded 5' primer were used in a second PCR of about 7 to 12 cycles. TCRdb fed the 5' RACE reads into MiXCR, producing one record per CDR3 protein. This table has some 1.4 million distinct CDR3 sequences, roughly 40% appearing once. The receptor was isolated from a woman aged 18-29 years in good health. Material for sequencing was blood. The V call is TRBV6-1, the J call TRBJ1-5; D gene uncertain. CDR3 residues: CASSPTGLRDSNQPQHF. For the CDR3, the DNA is TGTGCCAGCAGTCCGACCGGGTTACGGGATAGCAATCAGCCCCAGCATTTT.